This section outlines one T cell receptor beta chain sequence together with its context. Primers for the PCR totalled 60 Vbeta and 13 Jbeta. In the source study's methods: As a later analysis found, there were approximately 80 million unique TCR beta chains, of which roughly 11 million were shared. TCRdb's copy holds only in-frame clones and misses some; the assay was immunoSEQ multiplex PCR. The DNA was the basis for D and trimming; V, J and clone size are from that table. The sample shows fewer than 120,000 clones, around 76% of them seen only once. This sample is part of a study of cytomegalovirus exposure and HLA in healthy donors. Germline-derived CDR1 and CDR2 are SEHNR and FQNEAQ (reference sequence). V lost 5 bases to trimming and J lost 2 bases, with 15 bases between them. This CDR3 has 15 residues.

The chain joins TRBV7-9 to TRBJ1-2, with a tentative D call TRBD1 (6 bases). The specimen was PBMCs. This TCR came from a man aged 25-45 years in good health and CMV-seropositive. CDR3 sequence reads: CASSPFGGPNYGYTF. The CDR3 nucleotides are TGTGCCAGCAGCCCCTTCGGGGGGCCCAACTATGGCTACACCTTC.